A single sample is the source of the 18 T cell receptor beta chains below, sequenced in a study of blood T cell repertoires in COVID-19. Using immunoSEQ multiplex PCR, the repertoire was profiled, and TCRdb retains in-frame clones only, with some absent. This table has approximately 93,000 clones, roughly 70% appearing once. Sequenced sample: peripheral blood. Every receptor here comes from a woman of 80 years or more with acute or convalescent COVID-19.

By share of the sample, this clone is medium-sized. The chain is built from TRBV2 and TRBJ1-1; D is uncertain. V lost 8 bases, J lost 0 bases, and 10 bases lay in between. This CDR3 is 13 amino acids long. Germline V gene lookup returns CDR1 SNHLY and CDR2 FYNNEI. The CDR3 DNA reads as TGTGCCAGCGCACAGCAGGTGAACACTGAAGCTTTCTTT. Protein: CASAQQVNTEAFF.

The chain joins TRBV2 to TRBJ2-3; D possibly corresponds to TRBD1 (6 bases). CDR3 length equals 12 residues. CDR1 SNHLY and CDR2 FYNNEI come from the germline V gene. Trimming took off 11 bases at V and 2 bases at J, with 11 bases between the two ends. CDR3 in amino acids: CAPRGDTDTQYF. The CDR3 bases are TGTGCCCCCAGGGGAGACACAGATACGCAGTATTTT.

This chain uses TRBV18 with TRBJ1-2; the match to TRBD1 covers 8 bases. Trimming at V came to 3 bases and at J to 7 bases, leaving 7 bases not matched to a gene. Germline V lookup: CDR1 KGHSH, CDR2 LQKENI. The CDR3 spans 14 residues. CDR3 sequence reads: CASSPQTGVSGYTF. CDR3 nucleotide sequence: TGTGCCAGCTCACCGCAGACAGGGGTTTCTGGCTACACCTTC.

The count of this clone is one. The chain links TRBV6-2 or TRBV6-3 to TRBJ2-2, with D hard to call. The length of the CDR3 is 12 residues. Germline V CDR1 and CDR2: MNHEY, SVGEGT. V was trimmed by 6 bases and J by 7 bases, leaving 9 bases between them. The CDR3 spells CASSRAFGELFF. The DNA of the CDR3 is TGTGCCAGCAGCCGGGCCTTCGGGGAGCTGTTTTTT.

The chain uses TRBV10-3 and TRBJ2-5; 8 bases are shared with TRBD2. The CDR3 totals 14 residues. CDR1 and CDR2 from the germline V gene are ENHRY and SYGVKD. V lost 8 bases to trimming and J lost 5 bases; unmatched junction nucleotides: 10. The CDR3 DNA follows: TGTGCCATCTCGTTTAGCGGGGCGGAGGAGACCCAGTACTTC. Translating gives CAISFSGAEETQYF.

This chain connects TRBV2 to TRBJ1-2; 10 nucleotides align to TRBD1. V was pared by 6 bases and J by 6 bases, with 10 bases of the junction left unmatched. The germline V gene has CDR1 SNHLY and CDR2 FYNNEI. The CDR3 loop spans 15 amino acids. CDR3 sequence: CASSPGQGNWNGYTF. As DNA, the CDR3 is TGTGCCAGCAGCCCGGGACAGGGGAACTGGAATGGCTACACCTTC.

The chain combines TRBV3-1 (or the pseudogene TRBV3-2) with TRBJ1-2; D not certain. The CDR3 extends over 14 amino acids. V lost 5 bases to trimming and J lost 8 bases, with 18 bases between them. Germline CDR1 and CDR2: LGHDT and YNNKEL (reference sequence). The CDR3 region is CASSTQVSDYGYTF. The CDR3 bases are TGTGCCAGCAGCACACAAGTGTCAGATTACGGCTACACCTTC.

The gene calls are TRBV7-8 and TRBJ2-1, with TRBD2 matching 10 bases. CDR1 SGHVS and CDR2 FQNEAQ come from the germline V gene. This CDR3 region has 15 residues. J was trimmed by 9 bases and V by 2 bases; bases with no gene match: 7. The CDR3 sequence: CASSLMSGGATEQFF. The DNA of the CDR3 is TGTGCCAGCAGCTTAATGAGCGGGGGGGCCACTGAGCAGTTCTTC.

This CDR3 reads CASSHNNYGYTF. The CDR3 DNA is TGTGCCAGCAGCCACAATAACTATGGCTACACCTTC. The rearrangement links TRBV7-2 to TRBJ1-2, with D unclear. Trimming removed 5 bases at V and 1 base at J, with 5 bases between. Germline V gene data show CDR1 as SGHTA and CDR2 as FQGNSA. The CDR3 loop spans 12 amino acids.

The chain recombines TRBV6-5 with TRBJ1-1, with a weak D call TRBD1 (6 bases). Per germline, CDR1 MNHEY and CDR2 SVGAGI. V was pared by 6 bases and J by 4 bases, with 12 bases between. CDR3 size: 13 residues. The CDR3 protein is CASRPTGPTEAFF. In nucleotides, the CDR3 is TGTGCCAGCAGACCCACAGGGCCCACTGAAGCTTTCTTT.

The rearrangement links TRBV5-1 to TRBJ2-1; TRBD1 is a possible D gene (6 bases). The germline V and J ends were trimmed by 7 bases and 9 bases, with 20 bases remaining between them. Germline CDR1 is SGHRS and CDR2 is YFSETQ. CDR3 size: 14 residues. The CDR3 DNA reads as TGCGCCAGCTCGATTCGGGCAGGGGAGAGTGAGCAGTTCTTC. This codes for CASSIRAGESEQFF.

V usage is TRBV7-9 and J usage is TRBJ2-3, with 8 bases aligning to TRBD1. CDR3 length: 14 residues. V was clipped by 5 bases and J by 1 base; unmatched bases: 2. From germline, CDR1 is SEHNR and CDR2 FQNEAQ (reference sequence). The CDR3 bases are TGTGCCAGCAGCCTGGGACAGGGCACAGATACGCAGTATTTT. It translates to CASSLGQGTDTQYF.

J is TRBJ1-2 and V is TRBV27, with D possibly matching TRBD1 (6 bases). V shed 3 bases and J shed 6 bases, with 17 bases lying between them. Germline V lookup: CDR1 MNHEY, CDR2 SMNVEV (reference sequence). CDR3 length equals 15 residues. CDR3 residues: CASSLFRGGLDGYTF. The CDR3 nucleotides are TGTGCCAGCAGTTTGTTCAGGGGCGGGTTAGATGGCTACACCTTC.

The V call is TRBV7-2, the J call TRBJ2-7; the D gene is possibly TRBD1 (5 bases). This CDR3 region has 16 residues. V gave up 4 bases and J gave up 5 bases, with 21 bases separating them. The germline V gene encodes CDR1 SGHTA and CDR2 FQGNSA. The CDR3 nucleotides read TGTGCCAGCAGCTCCCGTTGGGGCAGGGCTCGAAACGAGCAGTACTTC. Translating gives CASSSRWGRARNEQYF.

The chain joins TRBV4-2 to TRBJ2-7; 9 bases map to TRBD2. With 0 bases clipped from V and 1 base from J, the junction kept 4 bases outside the gene matches. Germline V CDR1 and CDR2: LGHNA, YNFKEQ. CDR3 length equals 16 residues. In DNA form, the CDR3 reads TGTGCCAGCAGCCAAGATAAGACTAGCGGATCCTACGAGCAGTACTTC. Its translation is CASSQDKTSGSYEQYF.

The rearrangement joins TRBV2 to TRBJ1-1; no reliable D call. In germline, CDR1 is SNHLY, CDR2 FYNNEI. The CDR3 consists of 13 residues. Trimming took off 5 bases at V and 0 bases at J, with 7 bases between the two ends. CDR3: CASSPTMNTEAFF. The CDR3 nucleotides are TGTGCCAGCAGTCCTACTATGAACACTGAAGCTTTCTTT.

The chain employs TRBV7-2 and TRBJ2-5; 9 nucleotides align to TRBD2. V lost 5 bases, J lost 6 bases, and 7 bases stayed unmatched. Germline CDR1 SGHTA, CDR2 FQGNSA. CDR3 length equals 14 residues. CDR3 sequence: CASSTRGGRQTQYF. In nucleotides, the CDR3 is TGTGCCAGCAGCACGCGGGGGGGCAGACAGACCCAGTACTTC.

The chain joins TRBV7-9 to TRBJ1-1; TRBD1 matches 8 bases. Trimming at V came to 5 bases and at J to 3 bases, leaving 5 bases not matched to a gene. The CDR3 consists of 14 residues. Germline-derived CDR1 and CDR2 are SEHNR and FQNEAQ (reference sequence). The CDR3 spells CASSPQGAYTEAFF. In DNA, the CDR3 is TGTGCCAGCAGCCCTCAGGGGGCGTACACTGAAGCTTTCTTT.